The TCR beta chain described here comes from a study of cytomegalovirus exposure and HLA in healthy donors. The junction had 6 bases not matched to a gene; V was cut back by 6 bases and J by 3 bases. This CDR3 contains 15 residues. The germline CDR1 and CDR2 sequences are LGHNT and FRNRAP. A multiplex PCR was run with 60 Vbeta primers and 13 Jbeta primers. Here immunoSEQ multiplex PCR was the method, and the copy in TCRdb shows in-frame clones only, minus some. The table shows roughly 100,000 clones, with about 79% occurring only once. A word on this clone: Antigen specificity is unknown.

Study-wide points: Relative to the approximately 660-donor mean, N-insertions were reportedly fewer in an Asian-associated ancestry cluster in a later analysis. As was reported, the classifier diagnosed cytomegalovirus status with high specificity and sensitivity. With later analysis, a missense DCLRE1C variant became linked to TCR beta V- and J-gene trimming. Most CMV-associated TCR beta chains appeared HLA-restricted in a later analysis.

The TCR comes from a man aged 55 to 70 in good health and CMV-seropositive. The V call is TRBV12-5, the J call TRBJ1-5, with TRBD1 matching over 9 bases. The sample was PBMCs. In DNA form, the CDR3 reads TGTGCTAGTGGGTCAACAGGGGGCCCCAATCAGCCCCAGCATTTT. It specifies CASGSTGGPNQPQHF. Drawing the rest from reference TRBV12-5 and TRBJ1-5, the complete variable domain is DARVTQTPRHKVTEMGQEVTMRCQPILGHNTVFWYRQTMMQGLELLAYFRNRAPLDDSGMPKDRFSAEMPDATLATLKIQPSEPRDSAVYFCASGSTGGPNQPQHFGDGTRLSIL.